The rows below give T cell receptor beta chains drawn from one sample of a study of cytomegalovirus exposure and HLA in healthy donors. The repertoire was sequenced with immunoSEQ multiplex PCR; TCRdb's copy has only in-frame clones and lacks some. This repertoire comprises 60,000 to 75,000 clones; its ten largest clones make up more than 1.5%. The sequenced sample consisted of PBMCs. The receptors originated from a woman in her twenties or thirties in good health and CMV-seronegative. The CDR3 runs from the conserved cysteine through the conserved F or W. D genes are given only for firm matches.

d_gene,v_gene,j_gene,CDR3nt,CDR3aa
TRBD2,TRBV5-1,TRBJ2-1,TGCGCCAGCAGCTTGATTCCCCCTAGCGGGGGCAATGAGCAGTTCTTC,CASSLIPPSGGNEQFF
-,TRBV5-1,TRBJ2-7,TGCGCCAGCATGCATGGGACAATTGGCGGTCCCTACGAGCAGTACTTC,CASMHGTIGGPYEQYF
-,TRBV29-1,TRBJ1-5,TGCAGCGTTTCGACAGGCAGCAATCAGCCCCAGCATTTT,CSVSTGSNQPQHF
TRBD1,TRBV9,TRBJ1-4,TGTGCCAGCAGCGTCGGGACAGAGCGAGATGAAAAACTGTTTTTT,CASSVGTERDEKLFF
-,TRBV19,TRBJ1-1,TGTGCCAGTAGTAAGACTGCATCTAACACTGAAGCTTTCTTT,CASSKTASNTEAFF
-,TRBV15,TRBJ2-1,TGTGCCACCAGCAGGCAGATTGAGCAGTTCTTC,CATSRQIEQFF
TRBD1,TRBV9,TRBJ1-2,TGTGCCAGCAGTCCCGACAGGGGTAATGGCTACACCTTC,CASSPDRGNGYTF
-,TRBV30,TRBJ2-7,TGTGCCTGGAGTACGGGGGACCCCTACGAGCAGTACTTC,CAWSTGDPYEQYF
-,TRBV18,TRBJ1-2,TGTGCCAGCTCAATCAGGGAGGTTGATGGCTACACCTTC,CASSIREVDGYTF
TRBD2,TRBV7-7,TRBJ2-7,TGTGCTAGCAGTTCCAGTGCCGGGAGGGAGCAGTACTTC,CASSSSAGREQYF
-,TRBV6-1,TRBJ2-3,TGTGCCAGCAGTGAAGCGCTTAGATCAGATACGCAGTATTTT,CASSEALRSDTQYF
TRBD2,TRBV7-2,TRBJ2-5,TGTGCCAGCAGCACCGGACTAGCGGGGGGGAGTGAGACCCAGTACTTC,CASSTGLAGGSETQYF
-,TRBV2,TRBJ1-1,TGTGCCAGCAGCGCTACTAAGACTGGTGGGAACACTGAAGCTTTCTTT,CASSATKTGGNTEAFF
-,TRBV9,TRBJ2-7,TGTGCCAGCAGCGTGGGGGGTAGGGGGCCGGACGAGCAGTACTTC,CASSVGGRGPDEQYF
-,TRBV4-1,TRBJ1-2,TGCGCCAGCAGCCGCCCCGGGGGTAGACTGAATGGCTACACCTTC,CASSRPGGRLNGYTF
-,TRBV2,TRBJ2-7,TGTGCCAGCAGTGTACGAAAGGGAGGCTACGAGCAGTACTTC,CASSVRKGGYEQYF
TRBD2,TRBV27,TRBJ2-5,TGTGCCAGCATCGGGGGGGAGACCCAGTACTTC,CASIGGETQYF
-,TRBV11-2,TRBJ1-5,TGTGCCAGCAGCCTGGGACTCCTTAGCAATCAGCCCCAGCATTTT,CASSLGLLSNQPQHF
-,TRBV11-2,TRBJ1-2,TGTGCCAGCAGCCAAATCACCCAGGGGATGAGAGATGGCTACACCTTC,CASSQITQGMRDGYTF
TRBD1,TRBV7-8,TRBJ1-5,TGTGCCAGCAGCTTTGGACAGACAGGGGGCTTAAGAAAGCCCCAGCATTTT,CASSFGQTGGLRKPQHF
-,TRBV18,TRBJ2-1,TGTGCCAGCTCACCTTATGACAGCGTCAATGAGCAGTTCTTC,CASSPYDSVNEQFF